These T cell receptor beta chains were read from a single sample in a study of T cell responses to AZD1222 COVID-19 vaccine. Clones were read by immunoSEQ multiplex PCR, and TCRdb kept only the in-frame ones, dropping some. The sample gives 120,000 or so clones, about 92% of which show up once; about 4.2% is in the top ten. The sample here was peripheral blood, taken on day 0 of MenACWY control vaccination. The source is an adult in good health. Each CDR3 is given with its conserved first and last residue. A D gene is named only where the DNA matches it firmly.

TRBD1 TRBV27 CASSLDTTGAQPQHF
- TRBV7-9 CASSYGEKLFF
TRBD1 TRBV12-5 CASGRGDRVTDTQYF
- TRBV25-1 CASSEPGDTQYF
- TRBV29-1 CSVEAEYTEAFF
TRBD1 TRBV5-4 CASSSLGTGIERRYTF
- TRBV21-1 CASPTGIGLAVYNEQFF
- TRBV5-6 CASSLVAGVETQYF
- TRBV2 CASSQVNEQFF
TRBD2 TRBV7-8 CASSLTTSQSSYNEQFF
TRBD2 TRBV3-1/TRBV3-2 CASSQDSGGAADTQYF
- TRBV11-1 CASSSQGGEAGYTF
- TRBV27 CASSPRGPYYEKLFF
- TRBV29-1 CSVEPEETQYF
- TRBV2 CASSVAGVGFF
- TRBV12-3/TRBV12-4 CASSLWANTEAFF
- TRBV12-3/TRBV12-4 CASSLLEETQYF
TRBD2 TRBV19 CASSLGLAAYEQYF
- TRBV14 CASSQVREGVRNEQFF
- TRBV2 CASRGGSGELFF
TRBD1 TRBV27 CASSETGDPEAFF
TRBD1 TRBV5-1 CASSRTRSGQDGTDTQYF
- TRBV28 CASTLGGWGRNQPQHF
- TRBV4-2 CASSQSLKENEKLFF
TRBD1 TRBV7-9 CASSLGTGNRNAEAFF
- TRBV30 CAWRGSGTQPQHF
- TRBV18 CASSSDIGNEQFF
TRBD2 TRBV7-3 CASSLGLAGDDEQFF
- TRBV21-1 CASSKVAEGEGLNTEAFF
- TRBV21-1 CASSIGVLHEQYF